The clone carrying this TCR beta chain was counted ten times or more. This record belongs to a study of regulatory T cells in long-lasting Graves disease. HTBI primers from iRepertoire and Arm-PCR of CDR3 regions yielded the TCR beta libraries. Authors' methods: Sequenced samples collectively carried approximately 58 TRBV and around 15 TRBJ segments. A single record per CDR3 protein comes from TCRdb applying MiXCR to the multiplex PCR reads. TCRdb, not the original authors, processed these V and J calls. The sample records about 540,000 distinct CDR3 sequences, approximately 15% being singletons. Regarding time point: newly diagnosed GD, antithyroid drugs for less than 3 months. The authors made the TCR library using RNA they extracted from PBMCs. The data also belong to a second study, concerning T cells in Graves' hyperthyroidism and ophthalmopathy. As that study records: Uncontrolled infection, other autoimmune disease, pregnancy or lactation barred patients from enrollment. Blood also contained most expanded thyroid clonotypes above 0.001.

The source of this sequence is a man under 40 with Graves disease. The source material was peripheral blood mononuclear cells (PBMCs), sampled at new diagnosis, from a patient treated with antithyroid drugs.

CDR3 coding DNA: TGTGCCAGCAGCCCCGGGACAGGGGGAACAGATACGCAGTATTTT. The encoded protein is CASSPGTGGTDTQYF. V is TRBV11-2 and J is TRBJ2-3; TRBD1 matches 11 bases. The germline V gene encodes CDR1 SGHAT and CDR2 FQNNGV. This CDR3 has 15 residues. The ends lost 5 bases at V and 3 bases at J; junction bases unmatched: 4.